This TCR beta chain came from a study of shared clonotypes between healthy human individuals. For the study at large: A couple of women and three men aged 18 to 49 made up the donors.

Loaded into unsorted PBMC replicate PCRs was around 330 ng DNA, tens of thousands of T cell genomes. Profiling relied on immunoSEQ multiplex PCR, and the TCRdb table lists in-frame clones only, not all of them. The table has roughly 500,000 clones, around 85% seen once; the top ten hold about 12%. Study observations and caveats: Only blood underwent sampling, and tissue repertoires likely differ.

It was about 84 million PBMCs that unsorted samples used for genomic DNA. The CDR3 loop spans 13 amino acids. Looked up from germline, CDR1 is SGHTA and CDR2 is FQGNSA. V lost 1 base and J 8 bases, leaving 10 bases between the germline ends. As regards this clone: The target antigen is unknown.

The sample was PBMCs. The rearrangement uses TRBV7-2 and TRBJ2-3; no definite D call. This sequence originates from a woman between 40 and 50 years old in good health. Some clones in this sample may be carry-over from other donors' samples. The CDR3 DNA reads TGTGCCAGCAGCTTAGACATGTACGCTACGCAGTATTTT. Its translation is CASSLDMYATQYF.